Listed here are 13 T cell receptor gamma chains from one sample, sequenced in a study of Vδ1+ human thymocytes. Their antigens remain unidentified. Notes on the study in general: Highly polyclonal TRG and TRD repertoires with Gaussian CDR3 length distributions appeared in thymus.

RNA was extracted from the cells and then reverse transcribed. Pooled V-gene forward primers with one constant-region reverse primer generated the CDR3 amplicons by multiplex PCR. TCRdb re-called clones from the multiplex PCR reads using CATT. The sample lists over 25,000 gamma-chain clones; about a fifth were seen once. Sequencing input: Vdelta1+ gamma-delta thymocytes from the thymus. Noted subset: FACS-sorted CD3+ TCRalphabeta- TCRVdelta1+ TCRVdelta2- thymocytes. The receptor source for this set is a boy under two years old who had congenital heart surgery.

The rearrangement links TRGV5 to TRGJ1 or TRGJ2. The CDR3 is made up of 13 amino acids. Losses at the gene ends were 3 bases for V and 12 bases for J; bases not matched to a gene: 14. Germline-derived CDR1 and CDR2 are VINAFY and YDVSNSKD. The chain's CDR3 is CATWDGPVEGKLF. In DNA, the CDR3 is TGTGCCACCTGGGACGGGCCTGTGGAGGGGAAACTCTTT.

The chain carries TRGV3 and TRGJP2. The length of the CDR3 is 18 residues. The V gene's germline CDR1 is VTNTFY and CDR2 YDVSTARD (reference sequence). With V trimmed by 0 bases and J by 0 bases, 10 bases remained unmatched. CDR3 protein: CATWDRRPLYSSDWIKTF. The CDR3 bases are TGTGCCACCTGGGACAGGCGCCCCCTCTATAGTAGTGATTGGATCAAGACGTTT.

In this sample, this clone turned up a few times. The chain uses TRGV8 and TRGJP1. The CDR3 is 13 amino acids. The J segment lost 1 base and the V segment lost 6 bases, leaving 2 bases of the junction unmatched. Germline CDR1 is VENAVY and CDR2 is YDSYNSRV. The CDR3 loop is CATWTTTGWFKIF. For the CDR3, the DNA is TGTGCCACCTGGACTACCACTGGTTGGTTCAAGATATTT.

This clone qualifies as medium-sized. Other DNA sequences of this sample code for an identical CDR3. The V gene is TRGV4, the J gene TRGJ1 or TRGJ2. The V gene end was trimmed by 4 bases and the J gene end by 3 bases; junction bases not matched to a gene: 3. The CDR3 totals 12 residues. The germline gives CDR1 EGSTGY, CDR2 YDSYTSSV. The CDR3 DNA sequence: TGTGCCACCTGGGAGTCTTATTATAAGAAACTCTTT. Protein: CATWESYYKKLF.

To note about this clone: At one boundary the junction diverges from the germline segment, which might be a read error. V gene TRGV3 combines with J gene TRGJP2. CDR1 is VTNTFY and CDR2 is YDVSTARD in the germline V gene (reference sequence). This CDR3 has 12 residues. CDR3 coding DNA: TGTGCCACCTATAGTAGTGATTGGACCAAGACGTTT. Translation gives CATYSSDWTKTF.

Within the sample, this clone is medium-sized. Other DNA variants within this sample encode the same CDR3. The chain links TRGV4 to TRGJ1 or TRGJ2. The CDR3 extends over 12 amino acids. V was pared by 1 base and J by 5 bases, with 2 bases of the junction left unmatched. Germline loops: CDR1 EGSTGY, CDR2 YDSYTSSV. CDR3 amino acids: CATWDGDYKKLF. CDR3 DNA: TGTGCCACCTGGGATGGAGATTATAAGAAACTCTTT.

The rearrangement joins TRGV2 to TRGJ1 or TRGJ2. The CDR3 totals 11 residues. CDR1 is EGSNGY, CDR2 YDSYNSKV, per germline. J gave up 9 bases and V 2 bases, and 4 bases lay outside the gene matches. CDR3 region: CATWDVFKKLF. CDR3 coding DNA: TGTGCCACCTGGGACGTCTTTAAGAAACTCTTT.

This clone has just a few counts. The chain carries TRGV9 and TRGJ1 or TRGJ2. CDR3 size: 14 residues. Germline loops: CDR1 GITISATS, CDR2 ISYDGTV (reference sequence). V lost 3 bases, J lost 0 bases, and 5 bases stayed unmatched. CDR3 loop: CALWEYENYYKKLF. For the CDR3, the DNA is TGTGCCTTGTGGGAGTATGAGAATTATTATAAGAAACTCTTT.

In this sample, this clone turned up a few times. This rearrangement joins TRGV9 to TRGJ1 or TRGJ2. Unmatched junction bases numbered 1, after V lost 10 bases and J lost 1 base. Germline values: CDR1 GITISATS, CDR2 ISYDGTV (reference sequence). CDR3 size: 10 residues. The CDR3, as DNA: TGTGCCTTCAATTATTATAAGAAACTCTTT. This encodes CAFNYYKKLF.

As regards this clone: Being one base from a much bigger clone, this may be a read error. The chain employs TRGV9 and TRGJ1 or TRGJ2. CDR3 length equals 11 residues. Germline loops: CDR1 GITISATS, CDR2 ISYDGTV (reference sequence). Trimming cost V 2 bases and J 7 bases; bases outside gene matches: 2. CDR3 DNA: TGTGCCTTGTGGGAGGAGTATAAGAAACTCTTT. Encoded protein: CALWEEYKKLF.

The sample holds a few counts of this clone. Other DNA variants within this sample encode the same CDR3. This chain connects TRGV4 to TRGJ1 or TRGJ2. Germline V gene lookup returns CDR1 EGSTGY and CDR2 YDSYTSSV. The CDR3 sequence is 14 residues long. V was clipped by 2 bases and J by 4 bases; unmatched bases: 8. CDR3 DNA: TGTGCCACCTGGGATGTACCGGGATATTATAAGAAACTCTTT. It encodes CATWDVPGYYKKLF.

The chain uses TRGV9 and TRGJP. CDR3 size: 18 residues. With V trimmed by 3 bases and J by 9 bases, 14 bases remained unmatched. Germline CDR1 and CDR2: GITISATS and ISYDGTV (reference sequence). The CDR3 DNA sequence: TGTGCCTTGTGGGAGCCGCGGTTGTGGGCGTTGGGCAAAAAAATCAAGGTATTT. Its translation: CALWEPRLWALGKKIKVF.

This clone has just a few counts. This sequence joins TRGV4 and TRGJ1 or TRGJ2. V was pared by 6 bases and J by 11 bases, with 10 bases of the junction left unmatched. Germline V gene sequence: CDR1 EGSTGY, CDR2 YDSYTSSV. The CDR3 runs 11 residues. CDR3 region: CATWSGGEKLF. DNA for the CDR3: TGTGCCACCTGGTCGGGGGGAGAGAAACTCTTT.